The rows below give T cell receptor beta chains drawn from one sample of a study of cytomegalovirus exposure and HLA in healthy donors. Generated by immunoSEQ multiplex PCR, the TCRdb table keeps only in-frame clones and is missing some. The listing records over 55,000 clones. Specimen: PBMCs. Receptors were obtained from a male donor in good health and CMV-seronegative. The CDR3 runs from the conserved cysteine through the conserved F or W. The D gene is left open where the match is weak.

d_call	v_call	j_call	cdr3_nt	cdr3_aa
TRBD1	TRBV25-1	TRBJ2-5	TGTGCCAGCAGTGAAGGACAGGGGGCGAGAGAGACCCAGTACTTC	CASSEGQGARETQYF
TRBD2	TRBV7-2	TRBJ2-2	TGTGCCAGCAGCTCGCCAGCGGGAGGGAACACCGGGGAGCTGTTTTTT	CASSSPAGGNTGELFF
TRBD1	TRBV9	TRBJ1-2	TGTGCCAGCAGCGTTGGGACAGGCCACGGCTATGGCTACACCTTC	CASSVGTGHGYGYTF
TRBD1	TRBV28	TRBJ2-1	TGTGCCAGCAGTGAGACAGGGAGCACCTACAATGAGCAGTTCTTC	CASSETGSTYNEQFF
.	TRBV6-1	TRBJ1-5	TGTGCCAGCAGTGAAACGGAGAGTCAGCCCCAGCATTTT	CASSETESQPQHF
.	TRBV7-2	TRBJ2-5	TGTGCCAGCAGCTTACTTCCGGAGGGAAGGGGACAAGAGACCCAGTACTTC	CASSLLPEGRGQETQYF
TRBD1	TRBV7-3	TRBJ1-1	TGTGCCAGCAGCTATAGACAGGGGGCAGCAGCTTTCTTT	CASSYRQGAAAFF
TRBD2	TRBV5-1	TRBJ2-1	TGCGCCAGCAGCCGGGGGGGTTGGAACAATGAGCAGTTCTTC	CASSRGGWNNEQFF
.	TRBV7-2	TRBJ2-7	TGTGCCAGCAGCCCGCAGCGGGCGGTCGGCGAGCAGTACTTC	CASSPQRAVGEQYF
.	TRBV7-8	TRBJ2-3	TGTGCCAGCAGCTTAGTTCAGCGTCGCACAGATACGCAGTATTTT	CASSLVQRRTDTQYF
TRBD1	TRBV7-9	TRBJ1-5	TGTGCCAGCAGCGGACAGGGAGGTCAGCCCCAGCATTTT	CASSGQGGQPQHF
.	TRBV5-5	TRBJ2-3	TGTGCCAGCAGCTTGCGTGGTTCAGCAGATACGCAGTATTTT	CASSLRGSADTQYF
.	TRBV9	TRBJ2-1	TGTGCCAGCAGCGCCGACAGAAACCTCGACAATGAGCAGTTCTTC	CASSADRNLDNEQFF
.	TRBV13	TRBJ2-7	TGTGCCAGCACCCCGGGACTGTCGTCCTACGAGCAGTACTTC	CASTPGLSSYEQYF
TRBD2	TRBV7-9	TRBJ2-1	TGTGCCAGCAGCTTAACTAGCGGGGAACCCTACAATGAGCAGTTCTTC	CASSLTSGEPYNEQFF
TRBD2	TRBV4-2	TRBJ2-5	TGTGCCAGCAGCCGAGCGGGGGGCCGGGAAGAGACCCAGTACTTC	CASSRAGGREETQYF
TRBD1	TRBV2	TRBJ2-6	TGTGCCAGCAGTGCTAGGACAGGGGGCGCGGGTGGGGCCAACGTCCTGACTTTC	CASSARTGGAGGANVLTF
.	TRBV5-8	TRBJ2-7	TGTGCCAGCAGCTGGGGCCAGGGCCGGGGGGAGCAGTACTTC	CASSWGQGRGEQYF
.	TRBV6-1	TRBJ1-6	TGTGCCAGCAGTGATGGCGGGCTTTCACCCCTCCACTTT	CASSDGGLSPLHF
TRBD2	TRBV27	TRBJ2-1	TGTGCCAGCAGTTTAAGACTAGCGGTCTACAATGAGCAGTTCTTC	CASSLRLAVYNEQFF
TRBD1	TRBV2	TRBJ2-3	TGTGCCAGCAGTTACCGGGACAGCCGAGATACGCAGTATTTT	CASSYRDSRDTQYF
.	TRBV27	TRBJ2-7	TGTGCCAGCAGTTTTCAGGGGTATGGGGCCTACGAGCAGTACTTC	CASSFQGYGAYEQYF
.	TRBV30	TRBJ1-6	TGTGCCTGGAGTGTACAGGATAATTCACCCCTCCACTTT	CAWSVQDNSPLHF
.	TRBV28	TRBJ2-7	TGTGCCAGCAGTTTAACACACCCCTACGAGCAGTACTTC	CASSLTHPYEQYF
.	TRBV4-1	TRBJ1-2	TGCGCCAGCAGCCAGACACCTACGGGGGGCGCAGAGTATGGCTACACCTTC	CASSQTPTGGAEYGYTF
TRBD2	TRBV5-4	TRBJ2-3	TGTGCCAGCAGCCAGGGACTAGCGGGAGTAAGGGCAGATACGCAGTATTTT	CASSQGLAGVRADTQYF
TRBD2	TRBV11-2	TRBJ2-5	TGTGCCAGCAGCTTAGGGGGCCCGGGACTAGGGGTCCAAGAGACCCAGTACTTC	CASSLGGPGLGVQETQYF
.	TRBV15	TRBJ2-7	TGTGCCACCAGCAGAGATCCTCAGGGGAGCTCCTACGAGCAGTACTTC	CATSRDPQGSSYEQYF
TRBD1	TRBV10-3	TRBJ1-2	TGTGCCATCAGTGAATCAGGGGGCGCGGGCTATGGCTACACCTTC	CAISESGGAGYGYTF
TRBD2	TRBV7-2	TRBJ2-7	TGTGCCAGCAGCCTCGGGACTAGCGGGGGGGGCGAGCAGTACTTC	CASSLGTSGGGEQYF
.	TRBV7-9	TRBJ2-7	TGTGCCAGCAGCCCGGACACCTCCTTTCCCTACGAGCAGTACTTC	CASSPDTSFPYEQYF
.	TRBV4-1	TRBJ1-2	TGCGCCAGCAGCCAAGACGGGACTCCTGCTAGGGGCTACACCTTC	CASSQDGTPARGYTF
.	TRBV28	TRBJ2-7	TGTGCCAGCAGTTTCAACAGATACGAGCAGTACTTC	CASSFNRYEQYF
.	TRBV18	TRBJ2-6	TGTGCCAGCTCAACTGTTAGCCAGGGGTCTGGGGCCAACGTCCTGACTTTC	CASSTVSQGSGANVLTF
.	TRBV7-6	TRBJ2-1	TGTGCCAGCAGCTTAGCCTCCTCGACGGGATTAGCCTACAATGAGCAGTTCTTC	CASSLASSTGLAYNEQFF
.	TRBV7-7	TRBJ2-1	TGTGCTAGCAGCCAAGGAGGGGTGTCTAGCTCCTACAATGAGCAGTTCTTC	CASSQGGVSSSYNEQFF
TRBD2	TRBV6-4	TRBJ2-7	TGTGCCAGCAGTGACCCAAACTCAGGGAGGGCCTACGAGCAGTACTTC	CASSDPNSGRAYEQYF
TRBD1	TRBV6-6	TRBJ1-2	TGTGCCAGCCGTCCAGGGGGTGGAAACTATGGCTACACCTTC	CASRPGGGNYGYTF
.	TRBV4-3	TRBJ1-2	TGCGCCAGCAGCCAACTCCAAGGCGGCGACTATGGCTACACCTTC	CASSQLQGGDYGYTF